A selection of T cell receptor beta chains follows, all from one sample in a study of blood T cell repertoires in COVID-19. Measured with immunoSEQ multiplex PCR; TCRdb has only the in-frame clones, and not every one. The sample lists tens of thousands of clones; approximately 83% were seen once. Material for sequencing was peripheral blood. These receptors were taken from a human donor with acute or convalescent COVID-19. The donor label of this sample is uncertain. CDR3s include the opening cysteine and the closing phenylalanine or tryptophan. The D gene is left open where the match is weak. A clone size is listed for some rows: how often the clone was seen (once, few, many), or a class if it is expanded.

abundance	v_gene	d_gene	j_gene	CDR3aa	CDR3nt
.	TRBV3-1/TRBV3-2	.	TRBJ2-6	CASSPLSGPGANVLTF	TGTGCCAGCAGCCCGCTCTCAGGGCCTGGGGCCAACGTCCTGACTTTC
.	TRBV20-1	TRBD2	TRBJ2-1	CSASGPRIIAGAAYNEQFF	TGCAGTGCTAGTGGTCCCAGGATAATAGCGGGGGCTGCCTACAATGAGCAGTTCTTC
.	TRBV10-2	TRBD2	TRBJ2-7	CASSRGTSEFFYEQYF	TGCGCCAGCAGTAGGGGGACTAGCGAATTTTTCTACGAGCAGTACTTC
.	TRBV2	TRBD1	TRBJ2-5	CASKVTGGFTQYF	TGTGCCAGCAAAGTGACAGGGGGGTTCACCCAGTACTTC
.	TRBV12-1	.	TRBJ2-3	CASSGTDRGKVSDTQYF	TGTGCCAGCAGCGGAACCGACAGGGGTAAGGTCTCAGATACGCAGTATTTT
.	TRBV7-2	.	TRBJ2-1	CASSLGGMGAYNEQFF	TGTGCCAGCAGCTTAGGAGGTATGGGAGCCTACAATGAGCAGTTCTTC
.	TRBV3-1/TRBV3-2	TRBD1	TRBJ1-5	CASSDRGTNQPQHF	TGTGCCAGCAGCGACAGGGGCACCAATCAGCCCCAGCATTTT
.	TRBV18	TRBD2	TRBJ2-7	CASSPPSAGGYGEQYF	TGTGCCAGCTCACCACCCTCAGCGGGAGGGTATGGCGAGCAGTACTTC
.	TRBV24-1	TRBD1	TRBJ2-1	CATSDPTGGKGNEQFF	TGTGCCACCAGTGACCCTACAGGGGGCAAGGGGAATGAGCAGTTCTTC
.	TRBV29-1	TRBD2	TRBJ2-1	CSVLFSGLAGKSYNEQFF	TGCAGCGTCCTATTTTCGGGACTAGCGGGAAAGAGCTACAATGAGCAGTTCTTC
.	TRBV2	.	TRBJ1-2	CASSSDKQGLYGYTF	TGTGCCAGCAGTTCAGACAAACAGGGTCTATATGGCTACACCTTC
.	TRBV5-1	TRBD1	TRBJ1-5	CASSLDTGGNQPQHF	TGCGCCAGCAGCTTGGATACAGGGGGCAATCAGCCCCAGCATTTT
.	TRBV7-3	TRBD2	TRBJ2-5	CASSGGTRPETQYF	TGTGCCAGCAGCGGAGGGACTAGGCCAGAGACCCAGTACTTC
.	TRBV5-5	.	TRBJ1-5	CASSFETGNQPQHF	TGTGCCAGCAGCTTCGAAACAGGCAATCAGCCCCAGCATTTT
.	TRBV11-3	TRBD1	TRBJ1-1	CASSAQGALEAFF	TGTGCCAGCAGCGCACAGGGGGCGCTTGAAGCTTTCTTT
.	TRBV29-1	.	TRBJ2-7	CSVPGGGFYEQYF	TGCAGCGTCCCCGGTGGAGGGTTCTACGAGCAGTACTTC
.	TRBV12-3/TRBV12-4	.	TRBJ1-3	CASSRDISDIYF	TGTGCCAGCAGTCGGGATATTTCTGACATATATTTT
few	TRBV5-1	.	TRBJ2-5	CASSLSGGIGETQYF	TGCGCCAGCAGCTTGTCGGGGGGCATCGGGGAGACCCAGTACTTC
.	TRBV27	.	TRBJ1-6	CASSLAGVNSPLHF	TGTGCCAGCAGTTTAGCAGGGGTCAATTCACCCCTCCACTTT
.	TRBV5-1	.	TRBJ1-4	CASSYAGAATNEKLFF	TGCGCCAGCAGCTACGCAGGGGCGGCAACTAATGAAAAACTGTTTTTT
once	TRBV19	.	TRBJ2-1	CASSALPGGGSDEQFF	TGTGCCAGTAGTGCCCTCCCGGGGGGCGGGAGCGATGAGCAGTTCTTC
once	TRBV7-6	TRBD2	TRBJ2-5	CASSFSGSGVRQETQYF	TGTGCCAGCAGCTTTAGCGGGAGTGGGGTACGCCAAGAGACCCAGTACTTC
few	TRBV28	TRBD2	TRBJ2-7	CASRPAGVGYEQYF	TGTGCCAGCAGGCCAGCGGGAGTCGGCTACGAGCAGTACTTC
.	TRBV27	TRBD1	TRBJ2-1	CASRDRVYNEQFF	TGTGCCAGCAGGGACAGGGTCTACAATGAGCAGTTCTTC
once	TRBV9	TRBD1	TRBJ1-1	CASSADRVRENTEAFF	TGTGCCAGCAGCGCGGACAGGGTCCGTGAGAACACTGAAGCTTTCTTT
.	TRBV3-1/TRBV3-2	TRBD2	TRBJ2-3	CASSQQPRGLVADTQYF	TGTGCCAGCAGCCAACAACCCCGGGGACTAGTGGCAGATACGCAGTATTTT
.	TRBV3-1/TRBV3-2	TRBD1	TRBJ2-3	CASSLRDREGAQYF	TGTGCCAGCAGCCTCCGGGACAGGGAAGGGGCGCAGTATTTT
.	TRBV19	TRBD1	TRBJ1-5	CASSITPGQVNQPQHF	TGTGCCAGTAGTATAACGCCCGGACAGGTCAATCAGCCCCAGCATTTT
.	TRBV18	TRBD1	TRBJ1-1	CASSDQGDSEAFF	TGTGCCAGCTCAGACCAGGGGGATTCTGAAGCTTTCTTT
.	TRBV30	TRBD1	TRBJ2-2	CAWSVYGTVGGELFF	TGTGCCTGGAGTGTCTACGGGACAGTTGGCGGGGAGCTGTTTTTT
.	TRBV5-4	.	TRBJ2-7	CASSYSAVSYEQYF	TGTGCCAGCAGCTACTCTGCGGTCTCCTACGAGCAGTACTTC
.	TRBV6-5	.	TRBJ2-1	CASNPGLNNEQFF	TGTGCCAGCAACCCGGGACTGAACAATGAGCAGTTCTTC
.	TRBV18	TRBD1	TRBJ2-2	CASSPTQIGQAGELFF	TGTGCCAGCTCACCTACTCAAATCGGACAGGCCGGGGAGCTGTTTTTT
.	TRBV25-1	TRBD1	TRBJ1-2	CASSGDRATYGYTF	TGTGCCAGCAGTGGAGACAGGGCGACCTATGGCTACACCTTC
.	TRBV19	.	TRBJ2-1	CASKRHGGGEQFF	TGTGCCAGTAAACGGCATGGCGGCGGTGAGCAGTTCTTC
.	TRBV2	.	TRBJ2-3	CASSGTLRTDTQYF	TGTGCCAGCAGTGGGACACTACGCACAGATACGCAGTATTTT
few	TRBV5-1	.	TRBJ1-1	CASSSGRTAGDTEAFF	TGCGCCAGCAGCTCGGGTCGGACAGCAGGGGACACTGAAGCTTTCTTT
.	TRBV10-3	TRBD1	TRBJ2-5	CAISEGGQGSRETQYF	TGTGCCATCAGTGAGGGAGGACAGGGGTCGAGGGAGACCCAGTACTTC
.	TRBV5-4	TRBD2	TRBJ2-5	CASRKAGLAGVETQYF	TGTGCCAGCAGGAAGGCGGGACTAGCGGGAGTGGAGACCCAGTACTTC
.	TRBV5-1	TRBD2	TRBJ2-7	CASSPGLRGGSSYEQYF	TGCGCCAGCAGCCCGGGGTTGAGGGGCGGGAGTTCCTACGAGCAGTACTTC
.	TRBV7-2	.	TRBJ2-6	CASSLDSSGANVLTF	TGTGCCAGCAGCTTAGACAGCTCTGGGGCCAACGTCCTGACTTTC
.	TRBV7-8	.	TRBJ2-2	CASSIRQRMNTGELFF	TGTGCCAGCAGCATCCGACAGCGTATGAACACCGGGGAGCTGTTTTTT
.	TRBV6-6	.	TRBJ2-2	CASCYQGLANTGELFF	TGTGCCAGCTGTTACCAGGGTCTGGCGAACACCGGGGAGCTGTTTTTT
few	TRBV4-1	.	TRBJ2-6	CASSQDPRQAASGANVLTF	TGCGCCAGCAGCCAAGATCCCAGACAGGCCGCCTCTGGGGCCAACGTCCTGACTTTC